What follows are 16 T cell receptor beta chains derived from one specimen sequenced in a study of cytomegalovirus exposure and HLA in healthy donors. PCR amplification relied on 60 Vbeta primers (plus 13 Jbeta primers). The assay was immunoSEQ multiplex PCR, and TCRdb's table has in-frame clones only and misses some. The data contain 150,000 to 200,000 clones, around three quarters of them seen just once; the ten biggest clones take up around 1.9%. The sequencing sample was made of PBMCs. The receptors were sampled from a woman younger than 45 in good health and CMV-seropositive.

The chain couples TRBV21-1 to TRBJ1-5; the listed D gene, TRBD1, was not tested against the DNA. TRBV21-1 is noted as a pseudogene. The CDR3 is 17 residues long. The CDR3 bases are TGTGCCAGCAGCAAAGCTACAGGGGGTTATAGCAATCAGCCCCAGCATTTT. It specifies CASSKATGGYSNQPQHF.

The gene calls are TRBV2 and TRBJ2-7; a weak D match, TRBD1 (6 bases). The CDR3 contains 12 residues. V lost 8 bases, J lost 4 bases, and 12 bases lay in between. Germline lookup yields CDR1 SNHLY and CDR2 FYNNEI. The CDR3 spells CASQTDRYEQYF. The CDR3 DNA follows: TGTGCCAGCCAAACTGACAGGTACGAGCAGTACTTC.

The V and J genes are TRBV25-1 and TRBJ1-1; maybe TRBD1 (6 bases). The V end lost 4 bases, the J end lost 3 bases, and 9 bases lay between the germline ends. The CDR3 is 13 amino acids. CDR1 and CDR2 (germline): MGHDK, SYGVNS. Here the CDR3 reads CASSVGAHTEAFF. The CDR3 DNA sequence: TGTGCCAGCAGTGTGGGGGCCCACACTGAAGCTTTCTTT.

J is TRBJ1-5 and V is TRBV27; TRBD1 might be the D (5 bases). The CDR3 spans 16 residues. Between the trimmed V and J ends, which lost 5 bases and 6 bases, there was a span of 20 bases. Germline V gives CDR1 MNHEY, CDR2 SMNVEV (reference sequence). The CDR3 DNA is TGTGCCAGCAGTGAAGGTCGGTTCAGGGCTCGTCAGCCCCAGCATTTT. Translating it yields CASSEGRFRARQPQHF.

The J gene is TRBJ2-7, the V gene TRBV29-1, with 7 bases identical to TRBD2. Germline CDR1 SQVTM, CDR2 ANQGSEA. The CDR3 length is 14 residues. The V and J ends lost 7 bases and 2 bases, in that order; junction bases with no gene match: 11. Here the CDR3 DNA reads TGCAGCGCTAATCTAGCGGAAAGCGCCTACGAGCAGTACTTC. This gives the protein CSANLAESAYEQYF.

The chain links TRBV9 to TRBJ2-3; D may be TRBD2 (6 bases). Germline V gene lookup returns CDR1 SGDLS and CDR2 YYNGEE. With 0 bases removed from V and 0 bases from J, the gap between germline ends came to 11 bases. The CDR3 spans 16 residues. The CDR3 DNA is TGTGCCAGCAGCGTAGAGCGGGCCTTTAGCACAGATACGCAGTATTTT. Its protein is CASSVERAFSTDTQYF. Filled out from reference TRBV9 and TRBJ2-3, the complete variable domain reads DSGVTQTPKHLITATGQRVTLRCSPRSGDLSVYWYQQSLDQGLQFLIQYYNGEERAKGNILERFSAQQFPDLHSELNLSSLELGDSALYFCASSVERAFSTDTQYFGPGTRLTVL.

V gene TRBV30 combines with J gene TRBJ1-2; D is undetermined. Trimming shortened V by 1 base and J by 2 bases, and 11 bases separated the two germline ends. Germline V gene lookup returns CDR1 GTSNPN and CDR2 SVGIG (reference sequence). CDR3 length equals 14 residues. The CDR3: CAWSAHGINYGYTF. CDR3 DNA sequence: TGTGCCTGGAGTGCCCATGGCATCAACTATGGCTACACCTTC.

The CDR3 protein is CASSTSRGYNEQFF. For the CDR3, the DNA is TGTGCCAGCTCCACCTCAAGGGGCTACAATGAGCAGTTCTTC. The chain couples TRBV6-6 to TRBJ2-1, with D maybe TRBD1 (5 bases). Germline CDR1 MNHNY, CDR2 SVGAGI (reference sequence). The CDR3 has 14 residues. Trimming left V 8 bases short and J 3 bases short, with 14 bases between.

The rearrangement links TRBV5-1 to TRBJ2-7, with 7 bases that match TRBD1. The CDR3 runs 14 residues. V dropped 4 bases and J dropped 2; count of bases not matched to a gene: 6. From germline, CDR1 is SGHRS and CDR2 YFSETQ. The CDR3 sequence is CASSPGTDTYEQYF. In nucleotides, the CDR3 is TGCGCCAGCAGCCCTGGGACAGATACCTACGAGCAGTACTTC.

This chain joins TRBV15 and TRBJ2-1; D unresolved. The ends were cut back, 0 bases at V and 7 bases at J, with 4 bases in the middle. The CDR3 loop spans 12 amino acids. CDR1 and CDR2 from the germline V gene are LNHNV and YYDKDF (reference sequence). The CDR3 bases are TGTGCCACCAGCAGAGATTCGAATGAGCAGTTCTTC. Encoded protein: CATSRDSNEQFF.

The CDR3: CASSTGVDNSPLHF. The CDR3, as DNA: TGTGCCAGCAGCACCGGAGTAGATAATTCACCCCTCCACTTT. The chain links TRBV5-6 to TRBJ1-6; D gene ambiguous. V lost 4 bases and J 5 bases, leaving 10 bases between the germline ends. Looked up from germline, CDR1 is SGHDT and CDR2 is YYEEEE. The CDR3 is 14 residues long. Looking up the rest from reference TRBV5-6 and TRBJ1-6 gives the full variable domain: DAGVTQSPTHLIKTRGQQVTLRCSPKSGHDTVSWYQQALGQGPQFIFQYYEEEERQRGNFPDRFSGHQFPNYSSELNVNALLLGDSALYLCASSTGVDNSPLHFGNGTRLTVT.

Worth noting for this clone: The junction departs from the called germline gene at one end, perhaps through a read error. The rearrangement links TRBV7-9 to TRBJ1-4, with D unresolved. There are 16 residues in the CDR3. CDR1 is SEHNR, CDR2 FQNEAQ, per germline (reference sequence). The CDR3, as DNA: TGTTCCAGCAGCCAAATGTCCCTAAATCTTAATGAAAAACTGTTTTTT. Translated, it gives CSSSQMSLNLNEKLFF.

There are a few counts of this clone. The CDR3 DNA is TGTGCCAGCGGGGGCCAGCCAAACACTGAAGCTTTCTTT. The encoded protein is CASGGQPNTEAFF. The chain uses TRBV6-5 and TRBJ1-1, with D maybe TRBD1 (6 bases). Trimming stripped 8 bases from V and 2 bases from J, with 12 bases between. The germline CDR1 and CDR2 sequences are MNHEY and SVGAGI. The CDR3 extends over 13 amino acids.

The genes are TRBV27 and TRBJ1-1; 9 nucleotides align to TRBD1. After removal of 6 bases from V and 1 base from J, the junction contained 9 bases not matched to a gene. The CDR3 spans 16 residues. Germline CDR1 MNHEY, CDR2 SMNVEV (reference sequence). CDR3 region: CASSVGQGTPNTEAFF. CDR3 nucleotide sequence: TGTGCCAGCAGCGTTGGACAGGGGACACCGAACACTGAAGCTTTCTTT.

V and J are TRBV19 and TRBJ1-3; maybe TRBD1 (6 bases). Germline-derived CDR1 and CDR2 are LNHDA and SQIVND (reference sequence). The germline V and J ends were trimmed by 6 bases and 0 bases, with 18 bases remaining between them. The CDR3 has 17 amino acids. The CDR3 spells CASSELTGFSSGNTIYF. The CDR3 bases are TGTGCCAGTAGCGAATTGACAGGCTTCTCCTCTGGAAACACCATATATTTT.

J is TRBJ2-7 and V is TRBV2, with 9 bases identical to TRBD1. Germline V CDR1 and CDR2: SNHLY, FYNNEI. The trim removed 6 bases at V and 6 bases at J, leaving 9 bases unmatched. The CDR3 totals 14 residues. CDR3 amino acids: CASRSRDRVSEQYF. In nucleotides, the CDR3 is TGTGCCAGCAGGTCTCGGGACAGGGTTAGCGAGCAGTACTTC.